This TCR beta chain was captured by sequencing in a study of a mutant IDH1 vaccine in newly diagnosed glioma. In the study overall: Patients arrived already treated with radiotherapy, temozolomide, or both, most having had both. Study results and caveats: Immune responses arising from the vaccine appeared in roughly 95% of patients.

Produced via immunoSEQ multiplex PCR; TCRdb's table is partial and in-frame only. The table has about 30,000 clones, approximately 80% seen once; the top ten hold roughly a fifth. As regards this clone: Its target is not known.

Trimming at V came to 10 bases and at J to 4 bases, leaving 7 bases not matched to a gene. Germline CDR1 reads SNHLY; CDR2 reads FYNNEI. The CDR3 covers 14 residues. Regarding time point: baseline, week 1 (first vaccination visit). Treatment described: pre-vaccination baseline after standard-of-care therapy. Every donor had a new WHO grade 3 or 4 astrocytoma that was IDH1-mutant, with loss of nuclear ATRX. The sequence was collected from a man younger than 40 with glioma. The chain combines TRBV2 with TRBJ2-5; 12 positions match TRBD1. Sequences were derived from PBMCs, sampled from a glioma patient treated with radiotherapy, temozolomide or both. The CDR3 DNA reads as TGTGCCAATTCGGGACAGGGGGCAGGAGAGACCCAGTACTTC. Translated: CANSGQGAGETQYF.